The present T cell receptor (beta chain) was sequenced within a study of blood T cell repertoires in COVID-19. Background on the study: In each case, the material was cDNA or gDNA derived from T cells, B-cell-depleted T cells, or PBMCs.

CDR1 and CDR2 from the germline V gene are MNHEY and SVGAGI. The CDR3 contains 15 residues. V lost 0 bases to trimming and J lost 0 bases, with 8 bases between them. The assay was immunoSEQ multiplex PCR, and TCRdb's table has in-frame clones only and misses some. Here the sample spans 200,000 to 250,000 clones, around three quarters being singletons. Sequencing was done on a sample of peripheral blood. The source is a woman between 65 and 79 years old with acute or convalescent COVID-19. The rearrangement joins TRBV6-5 to TRBJ1-2, with D hard to call. The CDR3 loop is CASSYSGSSNYGYTF. CDR3 nucleotide sequence: TGTGCCAGCAGTTACTCGGGGAGTTCTAACTATGGCTACACCTTC.